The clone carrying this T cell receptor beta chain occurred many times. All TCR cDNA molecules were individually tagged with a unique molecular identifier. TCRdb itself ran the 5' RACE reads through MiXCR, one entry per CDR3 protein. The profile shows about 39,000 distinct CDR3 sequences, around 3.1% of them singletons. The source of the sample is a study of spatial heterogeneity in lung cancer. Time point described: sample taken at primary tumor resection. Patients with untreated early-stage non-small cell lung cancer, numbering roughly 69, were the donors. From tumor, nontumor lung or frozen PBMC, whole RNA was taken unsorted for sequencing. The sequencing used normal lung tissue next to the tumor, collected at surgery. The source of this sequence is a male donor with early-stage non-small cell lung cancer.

CDR3 sequence: CASSTQGAGSPLHF. The CDR3 DNA reads TGTGCCAGCAGTACCCAGGGGGCTGGGTCACCCCTCCACTTT. J is TRBJ1-6 and V is TRBV27, with 8 bases aligning to TRBD1. Germline V gene sequence: CDR1 MNHEY, CDR2 SMNVEV (reference sequence). V lost 5 bases to trimming and J lost 10 bases; unmatched junction nucleotides: 7. CDR3 length equals 14 residues.